The source of this TCR beta chain is a study of blood T cell repertoires in COVID-19. Turning to the study itself: Whether acute or convalescent, the COVID-19 samples came from the United States, Italy and Spain.

Recruitment covered 20 to 25 US areas and drew participants whose ages spanned roughly 18 to 89 years. Libraries were prepared by immunoSEQ multiplex PCR; TCRdb keeps only in-frame clonotypes and omits some of them. The table has roughly 300,000 clones, 65% to 90% seen once. CDR3 length: 15 residues. CDR1 is MNHEY and CDR2 is SVGAGI in the germline V gene. J was trimmed by 5 bases and V by 4 bases; bases with no gene match: 8. The sequencing sample was made of PBMCs or T cells enriched from blood (not recorded which). The sequence was obtained from a woman between 18 and 30 years old who had recovered from COVID-19. V usage is TRBV6-5 and J usage is TRBJ1-2; 9 nucleotides agree with TRBD1. DNA of the CDR3: TGTGCCAGCAGTTTAGGCGGGACAGGGATGTATGGCTACACCTTC. Translation: CASSLGGTGMYGYTF.